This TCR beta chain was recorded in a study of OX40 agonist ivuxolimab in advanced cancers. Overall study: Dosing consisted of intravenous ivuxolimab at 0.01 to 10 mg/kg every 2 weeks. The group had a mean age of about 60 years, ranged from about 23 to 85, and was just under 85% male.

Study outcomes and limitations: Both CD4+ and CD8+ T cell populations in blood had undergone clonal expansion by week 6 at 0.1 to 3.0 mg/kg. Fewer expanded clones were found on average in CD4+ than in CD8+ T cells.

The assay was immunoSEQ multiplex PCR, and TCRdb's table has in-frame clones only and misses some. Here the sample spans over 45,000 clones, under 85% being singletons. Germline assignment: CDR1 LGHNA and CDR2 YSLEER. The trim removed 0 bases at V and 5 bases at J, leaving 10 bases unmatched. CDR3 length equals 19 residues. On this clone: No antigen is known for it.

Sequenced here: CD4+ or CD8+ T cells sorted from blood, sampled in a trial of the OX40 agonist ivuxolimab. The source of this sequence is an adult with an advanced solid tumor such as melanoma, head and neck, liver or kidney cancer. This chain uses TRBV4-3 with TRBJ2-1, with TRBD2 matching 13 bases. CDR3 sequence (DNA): TGCGCCAGCAGCCAAGATCTTAGTCGGGGACTAGCGGGAAACAATGAGCAGTTCTTC. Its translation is CASSQDLSRGLAGNNEQFF.